Here is one T cell receptor beta chain with its context. This entry is derived from a study of Ad26.COV2.S vaccination and SARS-CoV-2 variants. Treatment given: some 20 received Ad26.COV2.S at low or high dose, single or two shots; 5 received placebo; per-sample allocation not given. Day 63 following the first vaccine or placebo injection was when the samples were taken. Produced via immunoSEQ multiplex PCR; TCRdb's table is partial and in-frame only. This table has hundreds of thousands of clones, 88% appearing once. The sample consisted of peripheral blood, taken in a trial of Ad26.COV2.S vaccine versus placebo. The TCR originated in a person between 18 and 60 years old who received the Ad26.COV2.S COVID-19 vaccine or a placebo.

The CDR3 coding sequence is TGTGCCAGCAGCCCTTCGAACACCGGGGAGCTGTTTTTT. Its translation: CASSPSNTGELFF. V usage is TRBV7-3 and J usage is TRBJ2-2; D remains ambiguous. V was cut by 5 bases and J by 0 bases, with 4 bases left in between. From germline, CDR1 is SGHTA and CDR2 FQGTGA. The length of the CDR3 is 13 residues.